This T cell receptor beta chain was captured by sequencing in a study of identical twins. TCRdb ran MiXCR on the 5' RACE reads and lists one entry per CDR3 protein. This table has more than 600,000 distinct CDR3 sequences, 15% to 20% appearing once. CDR1 is DFQATT and CDR2 is SNEGSKA in the germline V gene (reference sequence). This CDR3 contains 15 residues. Germline trimming cut 6 bases from V and 6 bases from J; bases unmatched to any gene: 12. These data were also reused for a study on T cells expressing NK-cell markers. That source reports: The CD3+CD56-NKG2C+ fraction of a handful of donors was likewise dominated by these clonotypes.

Specimen: PBMCs. The rearrangement uses TRBV20-1 and TRBJ2-7, with 12 bases fitting TRBD2. The source is a woman aged 18-29 years in good health. This CDR3 is CSALASGRDLGEQYF. CDR3 bases: TGCAGTGCCCTGGCTAGCGGGAGGGATTTAGGCGAGCAGTACTTC.